This TCR beta chain was retrieved from a study of shared clonotypes between healthy human individuals. Study-level findings and limits: Approximately 4.6% of naive CD4 clonotypes were common to a handful of donors.

The CDR3 is made up of 15 amino acids. Germline V gene lookup returns CDR1 SEHNR and CDR2 FQNEAQ (reference sequence). V shed 5 bases and J 7 bases; nucleotides not matched to a gene: 9. As concerns this clone: The antigen is undetermined.

Clones were sequenced by immunoSEQ multiplex PCR, and TCRdb holds only the in-frame ones, with some missing. The table lists approximately 2,300,000 clones, 85% to 95% of them singletons. The sequenced sample consisted of naive CD4+ T cells from PBMCs. Subset: CD45RA+ positively selected. The chain joins TRBV7-9 to TRBJ2-7, with TRBD2 matching 12 bases. The TCR sequence derives from a young man in good health. Some clones in this sample may be carry-over from other donors' samples. The chain's CDR3 is CASSLGLAGMWEQYF. The CDR3 DNA sequence: TGTGCCAGCAGCCTCGGACTAGCGGGAATGTGGGAGCAGTACTTC.